This entry features one TCR beta chain sequence. Its antigen is not known. CDR1 and CDR2 from the germline V gene are SQVTM and ANQGSEA. The CDR3 consists of 16 residues. Trimming left V 0 bases short and J 2 bases short, with 16 bases between. The entry originates in a study of OX40 agonist ivuxolimab in advanced cancers. Study-level background: Ivuxolimab doses were 0.01, 0.1, 0.3, 1.5, 3 or 10 mg/kg every 2 weeks. Under the entry rules, prior anti-PD-1, anti-PD-L1 or anti-CTLA-4 therapy was allowed, and 40% had some. Regarding the study as a whole: On average, CD8+ T cells had more expanded clones than CD4+. Within 6 weeks, CD4+ and CD8+ blood T cells expanded clonally at 0.1 to 3.0 mg/kg.

Libraries were prepared by immunoSEQ multiplex PCR; TCRdb keeps only in-frame clonotypes and omits some of them. The data contain approximately 74,000 clones, around nine tenths of them singletons. Sequencing was performed on CD4+ or CD8+ T cells sorted from blood, taken in a trial of the OX40 agonist ivuxolimab. V is TRBV29-1 and J is TRBJ1-2, with D possibly TRBD1 on 6 matching bases. The source of this sequence is an adult with an advanced solid tumor such as melanoma, head and neck, liver or kidney cancer. The DNA for the CDR3 is TGCAGCGTTGAAGAAAACCGGGACACACTAAACTATGGCTACACCTTC. Residues: CSVEENRDTLNYGYTF.